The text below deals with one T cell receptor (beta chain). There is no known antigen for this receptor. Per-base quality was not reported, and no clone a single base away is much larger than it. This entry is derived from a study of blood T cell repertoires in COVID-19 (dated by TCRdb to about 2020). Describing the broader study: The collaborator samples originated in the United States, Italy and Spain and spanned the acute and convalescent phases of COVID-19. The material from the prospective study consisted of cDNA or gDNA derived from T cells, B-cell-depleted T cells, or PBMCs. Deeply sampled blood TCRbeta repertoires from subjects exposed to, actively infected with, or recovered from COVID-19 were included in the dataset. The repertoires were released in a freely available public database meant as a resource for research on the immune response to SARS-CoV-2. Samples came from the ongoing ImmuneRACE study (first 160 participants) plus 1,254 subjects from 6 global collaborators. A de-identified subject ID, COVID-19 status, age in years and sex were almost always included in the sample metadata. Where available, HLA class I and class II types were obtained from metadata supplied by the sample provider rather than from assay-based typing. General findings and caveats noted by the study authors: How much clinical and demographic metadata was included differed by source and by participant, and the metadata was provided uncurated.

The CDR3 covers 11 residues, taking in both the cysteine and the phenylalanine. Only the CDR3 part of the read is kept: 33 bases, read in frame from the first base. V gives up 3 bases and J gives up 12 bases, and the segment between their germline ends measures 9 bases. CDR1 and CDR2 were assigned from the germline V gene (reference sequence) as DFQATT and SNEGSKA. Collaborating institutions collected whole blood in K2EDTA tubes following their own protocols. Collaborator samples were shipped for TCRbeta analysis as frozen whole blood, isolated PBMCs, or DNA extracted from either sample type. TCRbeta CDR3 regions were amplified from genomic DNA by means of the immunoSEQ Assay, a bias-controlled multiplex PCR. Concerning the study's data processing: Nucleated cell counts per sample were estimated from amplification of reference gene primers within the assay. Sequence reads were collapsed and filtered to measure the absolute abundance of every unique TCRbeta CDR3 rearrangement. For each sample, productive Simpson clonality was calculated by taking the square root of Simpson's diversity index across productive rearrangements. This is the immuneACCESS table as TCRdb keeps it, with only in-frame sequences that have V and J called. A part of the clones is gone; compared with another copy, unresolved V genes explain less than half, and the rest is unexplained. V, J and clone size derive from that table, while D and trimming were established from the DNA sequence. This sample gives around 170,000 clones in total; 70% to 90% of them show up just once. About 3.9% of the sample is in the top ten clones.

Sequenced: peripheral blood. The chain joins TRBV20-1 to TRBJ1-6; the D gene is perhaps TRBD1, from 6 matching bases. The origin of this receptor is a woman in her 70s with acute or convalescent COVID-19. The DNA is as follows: TGCAGTGCTAGGGGCAGGGGACCCCTCCACTTT. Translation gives CSARGRGPLHF.